One and the same sample provided the 29 T cell receptor beta chains below, sequenced in a study of OX40 agonist ivuxolimab in advanced cancers. TCRdb keeps only in-frame clones here, not all; method: immunoSEQ multiplex PCR. The data contain 20,000 to 25,000 clones, approximately 90% of them singletons. The source was CD4+ or CD8+ T cells sorted from blood, collected in a trial of the OX40 agonist ivuxolimab. These receptor sequences come from an adult with an advanced solid tumor such as melanoma, head and neck, liver or kidney cancer.

This clone came up a few times. CDR3 protein: CASSLGALEQYF. The CDR3 coding sequence is TGTGCCAGCAGCTTGGGGGCTTTGGAGCAGTACTTC. The V and J genes are TRBV13 and TRBJ2-7, with D possibly TRBD1 on 6 matching bases. The germline V and J ends were trimmed by 3 bases and 7 bases, with 10 bases remaining between them. CDR3 length equals 12 residues. CDR1 is PRHDT and CDR2 is FYEKMQ in the germline V gene (reference sequence).

The chain combines TRBV25-1 with TRBJ1-5; no firm D call. CDR3 length: 12 amino acids. Germline V lookup: CDR1 MGHDK, CDR2 SYGVNS. The V end was cut by 4 bases, the J end by 4 bases, with 5 bases between. CDR3 protein: CASSAGNQPQHF. DNA of the CDR3: TGTGCCAGCAGTGCCGGAAATCAGCCCCAGCATTTT.

The chain joins TRBV2 to TRBJ2-1; 7 bases line up with TRBD2. CDR3 size: 15 residues. Germline V gives CDR1 SNHLY, CDR2 FYNNEI. The trim removed 6 bases at V and 5 bases at J, leaving 10 bases unmatched. The CDR3 DNA reads as TGTGCCAGCAGGGGGTCTTCGGGGGGAAACAATGAGCAGTTCTTC. Translating gives CASRGSSGGNNEQFF.

The V call is TRBV30, the J call TRBJ1-2, with TRBD1 matching over 7 bases. CDR1 and CDR2 (germline): GTSNPN, SVGIG (reference sequence). V lost 3 bases, J lost 6 bases, and 13 bases stayed unmatched. CDR3 length equals 15 residues. The CDR3 DNA reads as TGTGCCTGGAGACACCCCTCAGGGGGTAGCGATGGCTACACCTTC. It is translated as CAWRHPSGGSDGYTF.

This clone occurred a few times. The chain carries TRBV27 and TRBJ1-6; 10 bases are shared with TRBD1. Germline V gene sequence: CDR1 MNHEY, CDR2 SMNVEV (reference sequence). This CDR3 has 17 residues. V gave up 1 base and J gave up 5 bases; unmatched junction bases: 5. DNA of the CDR3: TGTGCCAGCAGTTTATTTGGGGACAGGGGTAATAATTCACCCCTCCACTTT. Translating it yields CASSLFGDRGNNSPLHF.

This clone has a single count. As DNA, the CDR3 is TGCGCCAGCAGCCAAGATCTGAGGCAGTACGAGCAGTACTTC. Translation: CASSQDLRQYEQYF. The gene calls are TRBV4-1 and TRBJ2-7; D not resolved. The V gene lost 0 bases and the J gene lost 4 bases, with 10 bases spanning the gap. Looked up from germline, CDR1 is MGHRA and CDR2 is YSYEKL. This CDR3 spans 14 amino acids.

V usage is TRBV6-5 and J usage is TRBJ1-5; D ambiguous. The V end lost 0 bases, the J end lost 6 bases, and 9 bases lay between the germline ends. The CDR3 spans 14 residues. Germline CDR1 MNHEY, CDR2 SVGAGI. The CDR3 nucleotides are TGTGCCAGCAGTTACTCTGCAGGAATTCAGCCCCAGCATTTT. It specifies CASSYSAGIQPQHF.

The V call is TRBV4-1, the J call TRBJ2-1; D might be TRBD1 (6 bases). The CDR3 is made up of 12 amino acids. In germline, CDR1 is MGHRA, CDR2 YSYEKL. The V gene lost 4 bases and the J gene lost 9 bases, with 10 bases spanning the gap. As DNA, the CDR3 is TGCGCCAGCAGCCCACTAGGGGGTGAGCAGTTCTTC. It translates to CASSPLGGEQFF.

This clone was detected only once. The chain combines TRBV9 with TRBJ2-5; D gene unclear. In germline, CDR1 is SGDLS, CDR2 YYNGEE. V shed 0 bases and J shed 3 bases, with 6 bases lying between them. The CDR3 totals 13 residues. The CDR3 sequence is CASSVAQEETQYF. Written as DNA, the CDR3 is TGTGCCAGCAGCGTAGCTCAGGAAGAGACCCAGTACTTC.

This CDR3 is CASSYTTEGEGETQYF. As DNA, the CDR3 is TGTGCCAGCAGTTACACGACAGAGGGGGAGGGAGAGACCCAGTACTTC. This chain connects TRBV6-5 to TRBJ2-5, with D perhaps TRBD2 (7 bases). This CDR3 comprises 16 residues. Trimming cost V 2 bases and J 4 bases, with 17 bases left between them. Looked up from germline, CDR1 is MNHEY and CDR2 is SVGAGI.

For the CDR3, the DNA is TGCGCCAGCAGCCAAGGGCCCTCCTACGAGCAGTACTTC. Translating gives CASSQGPSYEQYF. The chain joins TRBV4-1 to TRBJ2-7; D call uncertain. There are 13 residues in the CDR3. Trimming stripped 1 base from V and 0 bases from J, with 4 bases between. Germline CDR1 and CDR2: MGHRA and YSYEKL.

The chain employs TRBV2 and TRBJ2-7; D uncertain. Trimming shortened V by 3 bases and J by 3 bases, and 9 bases separated the two germline ends. Per the germline V gene, CDR1 is SNHLY and CDR2 is FYNNEI. This CDR3 is built from 13 residues. CDR3 sequence: CASSDTNYYEQYF. In nucleotides, the CDR3 is TGTGCCAGCAGTGATACAAATTACTACGAGCAGTACTTC.

The V call is TRBV27, the J call TRBJ2-7; no reliable D call. Germline CDR1 and CDR2: MNHEY and SMNVEV (reference sequence). CDR3 length: 14 amino acids. Between the trimmed V and J ends, which lost 6 bases and 3 bases, there was a span of 15 bases. CDR3 coding DNA: TGTGCCAGCAGCTCTTATAGGACGGGCTACGAGCAGTACTTC. Its protein is CASSSYRTGYEQYF.

The CDR3 region has the DNA TGTGCCAGCAGTTTCGACAGGGGATTCGGGGAGCAGTACTTC. Its protein product is CASSFDRGFGEQYF. The genes are TRBV27 and TRBJ2-7; 8 bases agree with TRBD1. J gave up 7 bases and V 3 bases, and 8 bases lay outside the gene matches. Germline V CDR1 and CDR2: MNHEY, SMNVEV (reference sequence). This CDR3 has 14 residues.

The genes are TRBV7-9 and TRBJ1-1; D ambiguous. CDR1 SEHNR and CDR2 FQNEAQ come from the germline V gene (reference sequence). The CDR3 is 12 residues long. V lost 1 base and J 6 bases, leaving 6 bases between the germline ends. The CDR3 loop is CASSLGMAEAFF. CDR3 nucleotide sequence: TGTGCCAGCAGCTTAGGTATGGCTGAAGCTTTCTTT. Full variable domain (missing parts from reference TRBV7-9 and TRBJ1-1): DTGVSQNPRHKITKRGQNVTFRCDPISEHNRLYWYRQTLGQGPEFLTYFQNEAQLEKSRLLSDRFSAERPKGSFSTLEIQRTEQGDSAMYLCASSLGMAEAFFGQGTRLTVV.

This clone was picked up one time. The genes are TRBV27 and TRBJ1-3; no clear D gene. Germline V gives CDR1 MNHEY, CDR2 SMNVEV (reference sequence). This CDR3 is built from 15 residues. Trimming cost V 3 bases and J 0 bases, with 9 bases left between them. The CDR3 region is CASSLTRNSGNTIYF. CDR3 DNA sequence: TGTGCCAGCAGTTTGACACGGAACTCTGGAAACACCATATATTTT.

The chain recombines TRBV27 with TRBJ1-1, with D possibly being TRBD1 (6 bases). The CDR3 has 15 amino acids. The germline CDR1 and CDR2 sequences are MNHEY and SMNVEV (reference sequence). Trimming left V 5 bases short and J 4 bases short, with 17 bases between. As DNA, the CDR3 is TGTGCCAGCAGTCGACACCGGGGGCGAGTCACTGAAGCTTTCTTT. This encodes CASSRHRGRVTEAFF.

The J gene is TRBJ1-3, the V gene TRBV4-1; D remains unclear. The CDR3 has 15 residues. CDR1 and CDR2 (germline): MGHRA, YSYEKL. V lost 2 bases and J lost 1, with 9 bases in between. CDR3 bases: TGCGCCAGCAGCCAATCGAAAGGTTCTGGAAACACCATATATTTT. Translating gives CASSQSKGSGNTIYF.

This chain connects TRBV13 to TRBJ1-1; tentative D call: TRBD1 (6 bases). This CDR3 has 14 residues. CDR1 and CDR2 from the germline V gene are PRHDT and FYEKMQ (reference sequence). Trimming shortened V by 7 bases and J by 2 bases, and 14 bases separated the two germline ends. CDR3 coding DNA: TGTGCCAGCACCGAAGGAGGGGGAAACACTGAAGCTTTCTTT. It is translated as CASTEGGGNTEAFF.

This clone has more than one count but fewer than ten. The CDR3 is CASSLRRQGGEKLFF. The CDR3 region has the DNA TGTGCCAGCAGCTTACGACGACAGGGTGGTGAAAAACTGTTTTTT. This chain connects TRBV11-2 to TRBJ1-4; 7 positions match TRBD1. After removal of 2 bases from V and 7 bases from J, the junction contained 7 bases not matched to a gene. Germline-derived CDR1 and CDR2 are SGHAT and FQNNGV. This CDR3 has 15 residues.

The chain combines TRBV10-3 with TRBJ1-1, with TRBD1 matching over 7 bases. Germline-derived CDR1 and CDR2 are ENHRY and SYGVKD. V lost 2 bases and J lost 6; bases outside the gene matches: 6. CDR3 size: 14 residues. The CDR3 coding sequence is TGTGCCATCAGTGAGCCGACCGGGACAGCTGAAGCTTTCTTT. The encoded protein is CAISEPTGTAEAFF.

The J gene is TRBJ2-2, the V gene TRBV19, with no clear D. The CDR3 has 13 residues. From germline, CDR1 is LNHDA and CDR2 SQIVND (reference sequence). Trimming pared 10 bases from V and 6 bases from J, leaving 15 bases between. The CDR3: CAIESGSSGELFF. The CDR3 nucleotides are TGTGCCATCGAGTCCGGGTCGTCCGGGGAGCTGTTTTTT.

V usage is TRBV7-9 and J usage is TRBJ2-7, with a weak D call TRBD1 (6 bases). The V end lost 3 bases, the J end lost 6 bases, and 15 bases lay between the germline ends. The CDR3 extends over 14 amino acids. Germline CDR1 and CDR2: SEHNR and FQNEAQ (reference sequence). CDR3 loop: CASSLTGAPFEQYF. In nucleotides, the CDR3 is TGTGCCAGCAGCTTGACAGGTGCCCCTTTCGAGCAGTACTTC. Variable domain in full (rest from reference TRBV7-9 and TRBJ2-7): DTGVSQNPRHKITKRGQNVTFRCDPISEHNRLYWYRQTLGQGPEFLTYFQNEAQLEKSRLLSDRFSAERPKGSFSTLEIQRTEQGDSAMYLCASSLTGAPFEQYFGPGTRLTVT.

J is TRBJ2-7 and V is TRBV2; D gene uncertain. V lost 6 bases and J lost 4, with 7 bases in between. This CDR3 is 11 amino acids long. From germline, CDR1 is SNHLY and CDR2 FYNNEI. This CDR3 is CASRFVYEQYF. The CDR3 DNA reads as TGTGCCAGCAGATTTGTTTACGAGCAGTACTTC.

This chain joins TRBV27 and TRBJ2-2, with D uncertain. V lost 3 bases, J lost 0 bases, and 11 bases lay in between. The CDR3 has 16 residues. Germline CDR1 reads MNHEY; CDR2 reads SMNVEV (reference sequence). The CDR3 coding sequence is TGTGCCAGCAGTTTTAAGAGACGGACGAACACCGGGGAGCTGTTTTTT. Translating it yields CASSFKRRTNTGELFF.

This clone was seen only a few times. The chain links TRBV12-5 to TRBJ1-3; D is possibly TRBD1 (6 bases). Deletions cut 0 bases from V and 2 bases from J, with 14 bases between. This CDR3 comprises 17 residues. Germline V gene lookup returns CDR1 LGHNT and CDR2 FRNRAP. The chain's CDR3 is CASGLVPYRAPGNTIYF. The CDR3 coding sequence is TGTGCTAGTGGTTTGGTACCTTACAGGGCGCCTGGAAACACCATATATTTT. The full variable domain, rest sourced from reference TRBV12-5 and TRBJ1-3, is DARVTQTPRHKVTEMGQEVTMRCQPILGHNTVFWYRQTMMQGLELLAYFRNRAPLDDSGMPKDRFSAEMPDATLATLKIQPSEPRDSAVYFCASGLVPYRAPGNTIYFGEGSWLTVV.

Only a few counts were recorded for this clone. The rearrangement joins TRBV6-5 to TRBJ1-1; tentative D call: TRBD1 (6 bases). Trimming stripped 4 bases from V and 4 bases from J, with 13 bases between. Germline CDR1 reads MNHEY; CDR2 reads SVGAGI. The CDR3 is 14 amino acids. This CDR3 is CASSFATGFTEAFF. In nucleotides, the CDR3 is TGTGCCAGCAGTTTCGCGACAGGTTTCACTGAAGCTTTCTTT.

The genes are TRBV12-2 and TRBJ1-2; TRBD1, the table's D call, was not compared with the DNA. TRBV12-2 is deemed a pseudogene. This CDR3 contains 14 residues. The CDR3, as DNA: TGTGCAAGTCGCTTAGCAATCATACATGATGGCTACACCTTC. It is translated as CASRLAIIHDGYTF.

The rearrangement uses TRBV5-6 and TRBJ2-7; maybe TRBD2 (5 bases). This CDR3 has 14 residues. CDR1 is SGHDT and CDR2 is YYEEEE in the germline V gene. V lost 0 bases and J 9 bases, leaving 16 bases between the germline ends. CDR3 nucleotides: TGTGCCAGCAGCTTGGGTCTTGGAGGTATAGGGCAGTACTTC. Its protein product is CASSLGLGGIGQYF.